The rows below give T cell receptor beta chains drawn from one sample of a study of T cell responses to AZD1222 COVID-19 vaccine. TCRdb's table, derived via immunoSEQ multiplex PCR, lists solely in-frame clones and lacks some. In the table there are about 180,000 clones, 85% to 95% of which are singletons. The sample was peripheral blood, taken 28 days after the second dose of the MenACWY control vaccine. These receptors originate from an adult who received the MenACWY meningococcal vaccine as a control. Both conserved end residues are part of each CDR3. The order of the fields is D gene, J gene, clone size, V gene, CDR3 protein, CDR3 DNA. The D gene is left open where the match is weak. The listing skips clone size in some rows; elsewhere it reads once, few, many or a size class.

- TRBJ1-6 - TRBV6-5 CASSYSPGTGSPLHF TGTGCCAGCAGTTACTCCCCCGGGACCGGTTCACCCCTCCACTTT
- TRBJ2-2 - TRBV29-1 CSVERNTGELFF TGCAGCGTCGAACGAAATACCGGGGAGCTGTTTTTT
- TRBJ1-6 - TRBV7-2 CASSLVGTNDNSPLHF TGTGCCAGCAGCTTAGTGGGGACAAACGATAATTCACCCCTCCACTTT
TRBD2 TRBJ2-3 - TRBV3-1/TRBV3-2 CASSQGSGGLTDTQYF TGTGCCAGCAGCCAAGGCAGCGGGGGACTCACAGATACGCAGTATTTT
- TRBJ1-4 - TRBV30 CAWSKAGEKLFF TGTGCCTGGAGTAAAGCAGGTGAAAAACTGTTTTTT
TRBD1 TRBJ1-4 - TRBV6-1 CASSVLTGQNNEKLFF TGTGCCAGCAGTGTACTTACGGGACAGAATAATGAAAAACTGTTTTTT
- TRBJ1-2 once TRBV12-3/TRBV12-4 CASGTDYGYTF TGTGCCAGCGGGACGGACTATGGCTACACCTTC
TRBD1 TRBJ1-2 - TRBV4-1 CASSQPRQGLFGGYTF TGCGCCAGCAGCCAACCCCGACAGGGGTTGTTCGGTGGCTACACCTTC
- TRBJ1-1 - TRBV28 CASSLLPGYMNTEAFF TGTGCCAGCAGTTTACTACCAGGATATATGAACACTGAAGCTTTCTTT
TRBD2 TRBJ2-3 - TRBV3-1/TRBV3-2 CASSSTSAHGDTQYF TGTGCCAGCAGCTCGACTAGCGCCCATGGAGATACGCAGTATTTT
- TRBJ1-1 - TRBV5-4 CASSRGRGTMNTEAFF TGTGCCAGCAGCCGGGGGAGGGGCACTATGAACACTGAAGCTTTCTTT
TRBD2 TRBJ2-1 - TRBV7-2 CASSFSRLAGGYNEQFF TGTGCCAGCAGCTTTTCTAGACTAGCGGGGGGCTACAATGAGCAGTTCTTC
- TRBJ1-1 few TRBV6-1 CASSEFREGYTEAFF TGTGCCAGCAGTGAATTTCGGGAGGGTTACACTGAAGCTTTCTTT
TRBD1 TRBJ1-1 - TRBV3-1/TRBV3-2 CASRPVPGQGMNTEAFF TGTGCCAGCAGGCCTGTCCCGGGACAGGGAATGAACACTGAAGCTTTCTTT
- TRBJ1-3 - TRBV6-5 CASSYKSKGNTIYF TGTGCCAGCAGTTATAAATCCAAGGGAAACACCATATATTTT
- TRBJ1-5 - TRBV12-3/TRBV12-4 CATNGGAGQPQHF TGTGCCACCAATGGGGGGGCAGGTCAGCCCCAGCATTTT
TRBD2 TRBJ2-5 - TRBV7-9 CASSLEWGREGETQYF TGTGCCAGCAGCTTAGAGTGGGGCAGGGAGGGAGAGACCCAGTACTTC
- TRBJ2-7 - TRBV6-5 CASSYYQGSEQYF TGTGCCAGCAGTTACTATCAGGGCAGCGAGCAGTACTTC
- TRBJ1-5 - TRBV28 CASSLATQPQHF TGTGCCAGCAGTTTGGCCACGCAGCCCCAGCATTTT